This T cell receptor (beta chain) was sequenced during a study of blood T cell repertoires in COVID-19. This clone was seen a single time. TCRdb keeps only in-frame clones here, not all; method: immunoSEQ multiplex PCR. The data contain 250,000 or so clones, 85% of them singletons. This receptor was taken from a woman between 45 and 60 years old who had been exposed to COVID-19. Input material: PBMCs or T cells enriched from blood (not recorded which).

The CDR3 nucleotides read TGCGCCAGCAGTGCGGGGACAGGGGTATACAATGAGCAGTTCTTC. It is translated as CASSAGTGVYNEQFF. This chain connects TRBV10-2 to TRBJ2-1, with 10 bases matching TRBD1. The germline gives CDR1 WSHSY, CDR2 SAAADI. This CDR3 has 15 residues. Unmatched junction bases numbered 4, after V lost 4 bases and J lost 4 bases.